This entry concerns a single TCR beta chain. Method: immunoSEQ multiplex PCR; TCRdb's copy keeps in-frame clones and lacks some. Among some 46,000 clones listed, nearly 90% were seen once. The sample is drawn from a study of ipilimumab plus nivolumab after autologous stem cell transplantation. Study context: The myeloma group: high-risk transplant-naive, or relapse within 3 years after first autologous transplant.

Losses at the gene ends were 6 bases for V and 8 bases for J; bases not matched to a gene: 2. The CDR3 consists of 12 residues. Germline V CDR1 and CDR2: SNHLY, FYNNEI. The chain recombines TRBV2 with TRBJ1-4, with 8 bases fitting TRBD1. The clonotype originates from a male donor with multiple myeloma. The specimen was PBMCs, collected in a trial of ipilimumab plus nivolumab as post-transplant consolidation. CDR3 in amino acids: CASRDRAEKLFF. The CDR3 DNA reads as TGTGCCAGCAGGGACAGGGCCGAAAAACTGTTTTTT. Combining the CDR3 with reference TRBV2 and TRBJ1-4 gives the whole variable domain EPEVTQTPSHQVTQMGQEVILRCVPISNHLYFYWYRQILGQKVEFLVSFYNNEISEKSEIFDDQFSVERPDGSNFTLKIRSTKLEDSAMYFCASRDRAEKLFFGSGTQLSVL.